The 21 T cell receptor beta chains listed next were all sequenced from one sample in a study of vaccination effects on CD4 cells after COVID-19. Sequencing in the ViraFEST assay came after antigen-specific CD4+ T cells had been expanded with viral peptide pools, which were used to stimulate PBMC. Researchers isolated CD4+ T cells once ten to eleven days of culture had elapsed. From March to December 2020, the person had a SARS-CoV-2 infection that was confirmed by PCR. As their vaccination, participants received two doses of either BNT162b2 or mRNA-1273. Produced via immunoSEQ multiplex PCR; TCRdb's table is partial and in-frame only. This sample has 15,000 to 20,000 clones, with more than 65% found just once. No antigen is known for these receptors. The sequencing used CD4+ T cells from PBMCs cultured with SARS-CoV-2 spike peptides, collected after COVID-19 vaccination. These TCRs come from a human donor who had a prior SARS-CoV-2 infection.

The V and J genes are TRBV7-3 and TRBJ1-2; unclear D gene. CDR1 SGHTA and CDR2 FQGTGA come from the germline V gene. The CDR3 loop spans 13 amino acids. V lost 5 bases to trimming and J lost 2 bases, with 9 bases between them. The CDR3 protein is CASSQGWNYGYTF. The CDR3 DNA sequence: TGTGCCAGCAGCCAAGGGTGGAACTATGGCTACACCTTC.

The chain carries TRBV19 and TRBJ2-7; maybe TRBD1 (5 bases). The CDR3 length is 13 residues. The germline gives CDR1 LNHDA, CDR2 SQIVND (reference sequence). V dropped 3 bases and J dropped 1 base, with 7 bases sitting between them. In DNA form, the CDR3 reads TGTGCCAGTAGTATTGACAGATCCTACGAGCAGTACTTC. Translated: CASSIDRSYEQYF.

The rearrangement links TRBV7-9 to TRBJ1-5; D perhaps matches TRBD1 (6 bases). The V gene's germline CDR1 is SEHNR and CDR2 FQNEAQ (reference sequence). The V gene lost 2 bases and the J gene lost 11 bases, with 19 bases spanning the gap. CDR3 length equals 15 residues. CDR3 loop: CASSLLGGRDSAQHF. The CDR3 DNA follows: TGTGCCAGCAGCTTACTTGGGGGGCGTGATTCGGCCCAGCATTTT.

The J gene is TRBJ2-2, the V gene TRBV4-3; TRBD1 or TRBD2 may be the D gene (5 bases each). Trimming took 0 bases from V and 4 from J, leaving 12 bases between them. Germline V gene data show CDR1 as LGHNA and CDR2 as YSLEER. The CDR3 consists of 16 residues. CDR3 nucleotides: TGCGCCAGCAGCCAAGATCGGGGCCTTCTCACCGGGGAGCTGTTTTTT. Amino acid sequence: CASSQDRGLLTGELFF.

V is TRBV5-4 and J is TRBJ1-2, with D tentatively TRBD1 (6 bases). Trimming removed 2 bases from V and 8 bases from J, with 10 bases in between. This CDR3 is 12 amino acids long. Germline V lookup: CDR1 SGHNT, CDR2 YYREEE (reference sequence). CDR3 region: CASSFRGSGYTF. The CDR3, as DNA: TGTGCCAGCAGCTTCAGGGGATCGGGCTACACCTTC. The full variable domain, completed using reference TRBV5-4 and TRBJ1-2, is ETGVTQSPTHLIKTRGQQVTLRCSSQSGHNTVSWYQQALGQGPQFIFQYYREEENGRGNFPPRFSGLQFPNYSSELNVNALELDDSALYLCASSFRGSGYTFGSGTRLTVV.

Only a few counts were recorded for this clone. The gene calls are TRBV7-3 and TRBJ2-7, with D possibly being TRBD2 (6 bases). V was cut by 5 bases and J by 3 bases, with 14 bases left in between. The length of the CDR3 is 14 residues. Germline CDR1 SGHTA, CDR2 FQGTGA. CDR3 protein: CASSPGRGNYEQYF. CDR3 DNA: TGTGCCAGCAGCCCAGGGCGCGGGAACTACGAGCAGTACTTC.

This clone was seen a handful of times. The chain uses TRBV6-4 and TRBJ2-3; TRBD2 matches at 12 bases. With V trimmed by 6 bases and J by 6 bases, 7 bases remained unmatched. The V gene's germline CDR1 is MRHNA and CDR2 SNTAGT. The CDR3 spans 15 residues. The CDR3: CASSSGLAGSDTQYF. In nucleotides, the CDR3 is TGTGCCAGCAGCTCCGGACTAGCGGGAAGTGATACGCAGTATTTT.

This clone was seen once. Here the CDR3 reads CASSMTGAKGYTF. The CDR3 DNA reads TGTGCCAGTAGTATGACAGGGGCAAAGGGCTACACCTTC. The chain combines TRBV19 with TRBJ1-2, with 8 bases fitting TRBD1. The CDR3 loop spans 13 amino acids. Germline V gene data show CDR1 as LNHDA and CDR2 as SQIVND (reference sequence). J gave up 8 bases and V 3 bases, and 5 bases lay outside the gene matches.

This clone was seen a handful of times. The chain carries TRBV18 and TRBJ2-5; D call uncertain. Trimming removed 1 base at V and 5 bases at J, with 14 bases between. The CDR3 runs 15 residues. The germline gives CDR1 KGHSH, CDR2 LQKENI. The CDR3 DNA is TGTGCCAGCTCACCACAGGTCTCGAGGTGGGAGACCCAGTACTTC. Encoded protein: CASSPQVSRWETQYF. The whole variable domain, remainder taken from reference TRBV18 and TRBJ2-5, is NAGVMQNPRHLVRRRGQEARLRCSPMKGHSHVYWYRQLPEEGLKFMVYLQKENIIDESGMPKERFSAEFPKEGPSILRIQQVVRGDSAAYFCASSPQVSRWETQYFGPGTRLLVL.

This clone was picked up a small number of times. The CDR3 reads CASSSRTSGLNYEQYF. The DNA for the CDR3 is TGCGCCAGCAGCTCAAGGACTAGCGGGCTAAACTACGAGCAGTACTTC. The genes are TRBV5-1 and TRBJ2-7; 11 bases map to TRBD2. The CDR3 runs to 16 residues. Germline CDR1 is SGHRS and CDR2 is YFSETQ. The V segment lost 3 bases and the J segment 3 bases; nucleotides outside the gene matches: 8.

V usage is TRBV6-4 and J usage is TRBJ2-1; D may be TRBD2 (5 bases). Trimming left V 8 bases short and J 9 bases short, with 20 bases between. CDR1 and CDR2 from the germline V gene are MRHNA and SNTAGT. The CDR3 runs to 14 residues. CDR3 sequence: CASRREHSLGEQFF. DNA of the CDR3: TGTGCCAGCCGTCGGGAACACTCCCTGGGTGAGCAGTTCTTC.

Only one count was recorded for this clone. The genes are TRBV5-1 and TRBJ2-1, with 12 bases aligning to TRBD1. J gave up 6 bases and V 0 bases, and 1 base lay outside the gene matches. From germline, CDR1 is SGHRS and CDR2 YFSETQ. The CDR3 has 15 amino acids. The CDR3 DNA follows: TGCGCCAGCAGCTTGGTGGGACAGGGGGCCAATGAGCAGTTCTTC. Its protein product is CASSLVGQGANEQFF.

The chain uses TRBV27 and TRBJ2-1; tentative D call: TRBD1 (6 bases). Per the germline V gene, CDR1 is MNHEY and CDR2 is SMNVEV (reference sequence). Trimming stripped 5 bases from V and 7 bases from J, with 15 bases between. The CDR3 runs 14 residues. The CDR3 reads CASSLKPTGNEQFF. The CDR3 DNA reads as TGTGCCAGCAGTCTTAAACCGACAGGTAATGAGCAGTTCTTC.

The gene calls are TRBV5-6 and TRBJ1-2; tentatively, D is TRBD1 (5 bases). Deletions cut 0 bases from V and 6 bases from J, with 12 bases between. CDR3 length: 14 amino acids. The germline gives CDR1 SGHDT, CDR2 YYEEEE. CDR3 sequence reads: CASSLGSRGDGYTF. The CDR3 DNA follows: TGTGCCAGCAGCTTGGGATCCCGGGGGGATGGCTACACCTTC.

The chain is built from TRBV10-3 and TRBJ2-7; tentative D call: TRBD1 (6 bases). Trimming cost V 7 bases and J 2 bases, with 15 bases left between them. The CDR3 loop spans 14 amino acids. Germline CDR1 and CDR2: ENHRY and SYGVKD. CDR3 DNA: TGTGCCATCAACCAGGGGCCTAATACCTACGAGCAGTACTTC. Protein sequence: CAINQGPNTYEQYF.

This clone appeared a single time. This rearrangement joins TRBV13 to TRBJ1-2; D remains unclear. Trimming took off 6 bases at V and 5 bases at J, with 13 bases between the two ends. CDR1 is PRHDT, CDR2 FYEKMQ, per germline (reference sequence). The CDR3 consists of 13 residues. The CDR3 nucleotides are TGTGCCAGCAGTCACCCCGGAAAGTATGGCTACACCTTC. This codes for CASSHPGKYGYTF.

The V call is TRBV6-6, the J call TRBJ1-3; D might be TRBD1 (5 bases). Germline lookup yields CDR1 MNHNY and CDR2 SVGAGI (reference sequence). V lost 3 bases and J lost 4, with 13 bases in between. The CDR3 contains 15 residues. Here the CDR3 reads CASSYWGPVGNTIYF. In nucleotides, the CDR3 is TGTGCCAGCAGTTATTGGGGACCGGTGGGAAACACCATATATTTT.

The genes are TRBV24-1 and TRBJ2-3; tentatively, D is TRBD1 or TRBD2 (5 bases each). Germline V gene lookup returns CDR1 KGHDR and CDR2 SFDVKD. V shed 3 bases and J shed 2 bases, with 8 bases lying between them. The CDR3 is made up of 14 amino acids. The CDR3 reads CATSDTGTTDTQYF. The DNA for the CDR3 is TGTGCCACCAGTGATACCGGGACCACAGATACGCAGTATTTT.

A single count supports this clone. The rearrangement links TRBV6-5 to TRBJ1-3; D is unresolved. CDR3 size: 13 residues. Germline CDR1 reads MNHEY; CDR2 reads SVGAGI. Deletions cut 7 bases from V and 0 bases from J, with 7 bases between. The CDR3 protein is CASKWSSGNTIYF. CDR3 nucleotide sequence: TGTGCCAGCAAGTGGAGCTCTGGAAACACCATATATTTT.

This chain links TRBV7-9 with TRBJ1-2, with 7 positions matching TRBD1. This CDR3 comprises 14 residues. Per germline, CDR1 SEHNR and CDR2 FQNEAQ (reference sequence). V gave up 2 bases and J gave up 6 bases; unmatched junction bases: 6. The CDR3 loop reads CASSLRGQGDGYTF. The CDR3, as DNA: TGTGCCAGCAGCTTAAGGGGGCAGGGGGATGGCTACACCTTC. Using reference TRBV7-9 and TRBJ1-2 for the parts outside the CDR3, the full variable domain is DTGVSQNPRHKITKRGQNVTFRCDPISEHNRLYWYRQTLGQGPEFLTYFQNEAQLEKSRLLSDRFSAERPKGSFSTLEIQRTEQGDSAMYLCASSLRGQGDGYTFGSGTRLTVV.

The chain employs TRBV5-1 and TRBJ2-2; D is ambiguous. This CDR3 has 15 residues. Trimming pared 0 bases from V and 5 bases from J, leaving 11 bases between. Germline CDR1 and CDR2: SGHRS and YFSETQ. For the CDR3, the DNA is TGCGCCAGCAGCTTGGCTCCCATTACGACCGGGGAGCTGTTTTTT. Amino acids: CASSLAPITTGELFF.